These 5 T cell receptor beta chains came from one sample sequenced in a study of siplizumab effects on memory and regulatory T cells. Clones were sequenced by immunoSEQ multiplex PCR, and TCRdb holds only the in-frame ones, with some missing. The table records about 120,000 clones, about 95% of them present only once. The specimen sequenced was non-Treg CD4+ T cells sorted from blood. The receptors stem from a human donor in good health.

The chain is built from TRBV5-4 and TRBJ2-1; TRBD2 matches 7 bases. Germline V gene data show CDR1 as SGHNT and CDR2 as YYREEE (reference sequence). Trimming at V came to 1 base and at J to 10 bases, leaving 8 bases not matched to a gene. The CDR3 loop spans 14 amino acids. The CDR3, as DNA: TGTGCCAGCAGCTTGTCTCGGACTAGAGACGAGCAGTTCTTC. This codes for CASSLSRTRDEQFF.

V is TRBV6-5 and J is TRBJ1-2, with unresolved D. Germline loops: CDR1 MNHEY, CDR2 SVGAGI. V gave up 11 bases and J gave up 0 bases, with 10 bases separating them. The CDR3 runs to 12 residues. CDR3 in DNA: TGTGCCCTGAGAGCACCTAACTATGGCTACACCTTC. Protein: CALRAPNYGYTF.

The chain recombines TRBV10-3 with TRBJ1-1; D perhaps matches TRBD1 (6 bases). The V and J ends lost 6 bases and 3 bases respectively, with 14 bases between them. This CDR3 comprises 14 residues. Germline CDR1 reads ENHRY; CDR2 reads SYGVKD. The CDR3 DNA sequence: TGTGCCATCAGCCGACAGGCCATAGACACTGAAGCTTTCTTT. It yields the protein CAISRQAIDTEAFF.

The rearrangement links TRBV18 to TRBJ2-5, with D maybe TRBD2 (5 bases). CDR3 length equals 14 residues. Germline loops: CDR1 KGHSH, CDR2 LQKENI. Trimming cost V 2 bases and J 0 bases, with 7 bases left between them. CDR3 region: CASSPRRDQETQYF. DNA of the CDR3: TGTGCCAGCTCACCAAGGCGGGACCAAGAGACCCAGTACTTC.

This sequence joins TRBV9 and TRBJ1-5; D might be TRBD1 (5 bases). The V gene's germline CDR1 is SGDLS and CDR2 YYNGEE. Trimming pared 0 bases from V and 6 bases from J, leaving 10 bases between. The CDR3 runs 14 residues. This CDR3 reads CASSVGQSGQPQHF. The CDR3 DNA reads TGTGCCAGCAGCGTAGGACAGTCCGGTCAGCCCCAGCATTTT.